These 21 T cell receptor beta chains were sequenced from one sample in a study of blood T cell repertoires in COVID-19 (dated by TCRdb to 2020 to 2021). Library construction relied on the immunoSEQ multiplex PCR assay. TCRdb's version of the immuneACCESS table is confined to in-frame rearrangements and falls short of the full clone set. An unresolved V gene accounts for under half of the shortfall where checked; the remainder is of unknown origin. In this sample the table shows over 250,000 clones, approximately 91% of which occur a single time. 2% to 2.5% of the sample lies in the top ten. The sequencing sample was made of peripheral blood. These receptors were obtained from a man over 45 with acute or convalescent COVID-19.

V and J are TRBV5-1 and TRBJ1-1; tentatively, D is TRBD1 (5 bases). The germline CDR1 and CDR2 sequences are SGHRS and YFSETQ. The CDR3 runs 17 residues. V was clipped by 1 base and J by 2 bases, with 18 bases between them. CDR3 DNA sequence: TGCGCCAGCAGCTTGAGGGGACCAGGGAGGGGAAACACTGAAGCTTTCTTT. Protein product: CASSLRGPGRGNTEAFF.

The chain is built from TRBV7-8 and TRBJ2-4; weak D call: TRBD1 (6 bases). V gave up 8 bases and J gave up 6 bases, with 17 bases separating them. The CDR3 has 14 residues. Germline V gene sequence: CDR1 SGHVS, CDR2 FQNEAQ. DNA for the CDR3: TGTGCCAGCGATTACCGGGACACACTAAACATTCAGTACTTC. This encodes CASDYRDTLNIQYF.

The V call is TRBV9, the J call TRBJ2-1; D is possibly TRBD2 (6 bases). V was clipped by 5 bases and J by 0 bases, with 9 bases between them. This CDR3 has 14 residues. From germline, CDR1 is SGDLS and CDR2 YYNGEE. The CDR3 DNA reads as TGTGCCAGCAGGGGACTGAGCTCCTACAATGAGCAGTTCTTC. Translating gives CASRGLSSYNEQFF.

Note on this clone: An end of the junction differs from the germline gene, which may be a read error. The chain couples TRBV28 to TRBJ2-5; unclear D gene. Looked up from germline, CDR1 is MDHEN and CDR2 is SYDVKM. The CDR3 runs 12 residues. CDR3 DNA: TGTGCCAGCAGTTTATTTCGACAACCGAAGGACTTC. It translates to CASSLFRQPKDF.

This clone was counted once. The chain carries TRBV7-3 and TRBJ2-5, with 7 nucleotides matching TRBD2. CDR1 SGHTA and CDR2 FQGTGA come from the germline V gene. V shed 1 base and J 5 bases; nucleotides not matched to a gene: 10. The CDR3 extends over 16 amino acids. The CDR3 loop reads CASSLRAAGVTETQYF. The CDR3 region has the DNA TGTGCCAGCAGCTTAAGGGCCGCGGGGGTGACGGAGACCCAGTACTTC.

The table lists this clone with a count of one. The chain links TRBV4-1 to TRBJ1-1; D unresolved. In germline, CDR1 is MGHRA, CDR2 YSYEKL. The germline V and J ends were trimmed by 4 bases and 5 bases, with 14 bases remaining between them. This CDR3 comprises 14 residues. The CDR3 DNA follows: TGCGCCAGCAGCCCTTTCCCTCGGAGAACTGAAGCTTTCTTT. Translated, it gives CASSPFPRRTEAFF.

J is TRBJ2-1 and V is TRBV5-4; 9 bases line up with TRBD1. Germline values: CDR1 SGHNT, CDR2 YYREEE (reference sequence). Germline trimming cut 5 bases from V and 0 bases from J; bases unmatched to any gene: 3. The CDR3 has 15 residues. DNA of the CDR3: TGTGCCAGCAGGCGACAGGGGGGCTCCTACAATGAGCAGTTCTTC. It codes for CASRRQGGSYNEQFF.

The CDR3 sequence: CASSIVTTGAGELFF. The CDR3 bases are TGTGCCAGTAGTATAGTCACCACAGGGGCCGGGGAGCTGTTTTTT. The chain carries TRBV19 and TRBJ2-2; TRBD1 aligns across 7 bases. CDR1 and CDR2 from the germline V gene are LNHDA and SQIVND (reference sequence). CDR3 length equals 15 residues. V was pared by 1 base and J by 6 bases, with 5 bases of the junction left unmatched.

V usage is TRBV11-3 and J usage is TRBJ2-7; tentatively, D is TRBD2 (5 bases). Trimming took off 2 bases at V and 3 bases at J, with 11 bases between the two ends. This CDR3 comprises 14 residues. Germline CDR1 is SGHNT and CDR2 is YENEEA. The CDR3 protein is CASSLPGELYEQYF. CDR3 nucleotide sequence: TGTGCCAGCAGCTTACCCGGGGAGCTCTACGAGCAGTACTTC.

V usage is TRBV23-1 and J usage is TRBJ2-7; maybe TRBD2 (6 bases). TRBV23-1 is reported as an ORF; its role is uncertain. The germline V and J ends were trimmed by 4 bases and 4 bases, with 20 bases remaining between them. CDR3 size: 16 residues. In nucleotides, the CDR3 is TGCGCCAGCAGTCCAAAGGGATGGAGGGGTTGTTACGAGCAGTACTTC. Translation gives CASSPKGWRGCYEQYF.

The genes are TRBV3-1 (or the pseudogene TRBV3-2) and TRBJ1-6; TRBD1 agrees at 7 bases. The ends lost 1 base at V and 7 bases at J; junction bases unmatched: 10. CDR1 and CDR2 from the germline V gene are LGHDT and YNNKEL (reference sequence). The CDR3 contains 17 residues. The CDR3 coding sequence is TGTGCCAGCAGCCAAGTTTTCTCCGACAGGGACAATTCACCCCTCCACTTT. It codes for CASSQVFSDRDNSPLHF.

The chain combines TRBV7-3 with TRBJ2-1; 7 bases match TRBD2. Per germline, CDR1 SGHTA and CDR2 FQGTGA. The CDR3 runs to 12 residues. V lost 5 bases, J lost 9 bases, and 4 bases stayed unmatched. CDR3 bases: TGTGCCAGCAGCGGGGGAGGGCGTGAGCAGTTCTTC. Translation: CASSGGGREQFF. The full variable domain, rest sourced from reference TRBV7-3 and TRBJ2-1, is GAGVSQTPSNKVTEKGKYVELRCDPISGHTALYWYRQSLGQGPEFLIYFQGTGAADDSGLPNDRFFAVRPEGSVSTLKIQRTERGDSAVYLCASSGGGREQFFGPGTRLTVL.

V usage is TRBV5-8 and J usage is TRBJ2-2; D gene ambiguous. V lost 4 bases and J lost 1, with 5 bases in between. Per germline, CDR1 SGHTS and CDR2 YDEGEE. The CDR3 consists of 13 residues. In DNA form, the CDR3 reads TGTGCCAGCAGCCCCAGGAACACCGGGGAGCTGTTTTTT. It specifies CASSPRNTGELFF. The full variable domain, completed using reference TRBV5-8 and TRBJ2-2, is EAGVTQSPTHLIKTRGQQATLRCSPISGHTSVYWYQQALGLGLQFLLWYDEGEERNRGNFPPRFSGRQFPNYSSELNVNALELEDSALYLCASSPRNTGELFFGEGSRLTVL.

At least ten counts were recorded for this clone. The chain carries TRBV7-3 and TRBJ2-1; the match to TRBD1 covers 8 bases. CDR3 length: 14 amino acids. Losses at the gene ends were 5 bases for V and 8 bases for J; bases not matched to a gene: 8. CDR1 and CDR2 from the germline V gene are SGHTA and FQGTGA. The DNA for the CDR3 is TGTGCCAGCAGCCCCGGGACAGGAGGCCATGAGCAGTTCTTC. Translation: CASSPGTGGHEQFF.

The rearrangement links TRBV5-1 to TRBJ2-7; 9 bases align to TRBD1. V shed 5 bases and J 1 base; nucleotides not matched to a gene: 4. CDR3 length equals 14 residues. Germline V CDR1 and CDR2: SGHRS, YFSETQ. The CDR3 loop reads CASRPGTGSYEQYF. The DNA for the CDR3 is TGCGCCAGCAGACCGGGGACAGGGTCCTACGAGCAGTACTTC. Full variable domain (outside the CDR3, taken from reference TRBV5-1 and TRBJ2-7): KAGVTQTPRYLIKTRGQQVTLSCSPISGHRSVSWYQQTPGQGLQFLFEYFSETQRNKGNFPGRFSGRQFSNSRSEMNVSTLELGDSALYLCASRPGTGSYEQYFGPGTRLTVT.

The genes are TRBV13 and TRBJ2-1; D is unclear. The germline V gene has CDR1 PRHDT and CDR2 FYEKMQ (reference sequence). Trimming removed 3 bases at V and 6 bases at J, with 9 bases between. The CDR3 is 13 amino acids. In nucleotides, the CDR3 is TGTGCCAGCAGCTTTCCCACCGGCAATGAGCAGTTCTTC. Translated: CASSFPTGNEQFF.

This chain connects TRBV7-8 to TRBJ2-1; possible D gene TRBD1, 6 bases. The CDR3 length is 14 residues. CDR1 is SGHVS and CDR2 is FQNEAQ in the germline V gene. V shed 5 bases and J shed 4 bases, with 12 bases lying between them. CDR3 in amino acids: CASSAWTAYNEQFF. The CDR3 region has the DNA TGTGCCAGCAGCGCCTGGACAGCGTACAATGAGCAGTTCTTC.

The chain joins TRBV19 to TRBJ2-7, with TRBD1 as a possible D gene (5 bases). The V gene lost 4 bases and the J gene lost 2 bases, with 12 bases spanning the gap. Germline values: CDR1 LNHDA, CDR2 SQIVND (reference sequence). This CDR3 has 14 amino acids. The CDR3, as DNA: TGTGCCAGTAGTAGCCCGCCGACAGCCTACGAGCAGTACTTC. Translating gives CASSSPPTAYEQYF.

The rearrangement links TRBV30 to TRBJ1-6, with 8 nucleotides matching TRBD1. In germline, CDR1 is GTSNPN, CDR2 SVGIG (reference sequence). CDR3 size: 15 residues. V was pared by 6 bases and J by 7 bases, with 11 bases of the junction left unmatched. The CDR3 sequence: CACPPGQGLNSPLHF. CDR3 DNA: TGTGCCTGTCCCCCCGGACAGGGACTCAATTCACCCCTCCACTTT.

The chain uses TRBV7-2 and TRBJ1-4, with a possible D match to TRBD1 (5 bases). The CDR3 totals 15 residues. CDR1 is SGHTA, CDR2 FQGNSA, per germline. V shed 2 bases and J shed 8 bases, with 15 bases lying between them. CDR3 sequence (DNA): TGTGCCAGCAGCTTACCAAAAGGGGCGGGGGAAAAACTGTTTTTT. The encoded protein is CASSLPKGAGEKLFF. Full variable domain (rest looked up from reference TRBV7-2 and TRBJ1-4): GAGVSQSPSNKVTEKGKDVELRCDPISGHTALYWYRQSLGQGLEFLIYFQGNSAPDKSGLPSDRFSAERTGGSVSTLTIQRTQQEDSAVYLCASSLPKGAGEKLFFGSGTQLSVL.

The gene calls are TRBV5-8 and TRBJ1-1; no firm D call. Trimming took off 3 bases at V and 1 base at J, with 13 bases between the two ends. The CDR3 is made up of 15 amino acids. Germline assignment: CDR1 SGHTS and CDR2 YDEGEE. The CDR3 DNA is TGTGCCAGCAGCTCGGTCCTCGGTCGGAACACTGAAGCTTTCTTT. Translated: CASSSVLGRNTEAFF.